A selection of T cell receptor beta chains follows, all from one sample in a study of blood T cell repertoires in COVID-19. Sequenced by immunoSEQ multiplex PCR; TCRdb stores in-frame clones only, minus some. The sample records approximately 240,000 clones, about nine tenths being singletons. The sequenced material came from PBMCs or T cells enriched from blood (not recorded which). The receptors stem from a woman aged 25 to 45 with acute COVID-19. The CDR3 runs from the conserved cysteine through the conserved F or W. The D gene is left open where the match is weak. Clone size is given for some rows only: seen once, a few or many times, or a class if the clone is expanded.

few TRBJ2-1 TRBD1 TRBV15 CATSRDRDRDNEQFF TGTGCCACCAGCAGAGACCGGGACAGAGACAATGAGCAGTTCTTC
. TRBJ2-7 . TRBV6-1 CASSEYRGTYEQYF TGTGCCAGCAGTGAATACCGGGGAACCTACGAGCAGTACTTC
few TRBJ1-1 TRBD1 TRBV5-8 CASSLGQGLGAFF TGTGCCAGCAGCCTGGGACAGGGGCTGGGTGCTTTCTTT
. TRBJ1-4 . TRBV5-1 CASSLEAGNVEKLFF TGCGCCAGCAGCTTGGAAGCAGGGAATGTTGAAAAACTGTTTTTT
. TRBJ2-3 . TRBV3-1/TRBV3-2 CASSPFGGGDTQYF TGTGCCAGCAGCCCCTTTGGGGGCGGAGATACGCAGTATTTT
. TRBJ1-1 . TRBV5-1 CASSLVPEDTEAFF TGCGCCAGCAGCTTAGTACCAGAAGACACTGAAGCTTTCTTT
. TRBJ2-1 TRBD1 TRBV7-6 CASSLRTGKRFDEQFF TGTGCCAGCAGCCTAAGGACAGGGAAGAGGTTCGATGAGCAGTTCTTC
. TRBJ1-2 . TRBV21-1 CASSPRGRDRENYGYTF TGTGCCAGCAGCCCCCGAGGTAGGGACAGGGAAAACTATGGCTACACCTTC
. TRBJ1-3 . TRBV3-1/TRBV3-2 CASSQDPSAGNTIYF TGTGCCAGCAGCCAAGACCCCTCCGCTGGAAACACCATATATTTT
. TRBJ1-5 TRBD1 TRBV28 CASSSPGTGGIQPQHF TGTGCCAGCAGTTCCCCCGGGACAGGGGGCATTCAGCCCCAGCATTTT
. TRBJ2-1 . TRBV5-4 CASTKLLGDDSYNEQFF TGTGCCAGCACCAAACTCCTAGGTGACGACTCCTACAATGAGCAGTTCTTC
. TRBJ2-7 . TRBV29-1 CSAGGQGVGSSREQYF TGCAGCGCGGGAGGACAGGGCGTTGGCTCGTCCCGCGAGCAGTACTTC
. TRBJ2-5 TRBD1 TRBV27 CASSLSPGGQETQYF TGTGCCAGCAGTTTATCCCCAGGGGGCCAAGAGACCCAGTACTTC